This is a list of T cell receptor beta chains from one sample in a study of shared clonotypes between healthy human individuals. Only in-frame clones appear in the TCRdb table, and some are missing; sequencing was by immunoSEQ multiplex PCR. The repertoire includes over a million clones, roughly 96% of them detected once, and 0.95% to 1.5% sits in the top ten. Sequenced sample: naive CD4+ T cells sorted from blood. All receptors come from a man in his thirties or forties in good health. The conserved cysteine and the conserved F or W are not part of the CDR3 here.

>TRBJ1-1|TRBV7-2
ASSLSLIPGAGTEAF
>TRBJ2-7|TRBV9
ASSVAPGQGVVGNYEQY
>TRBJ2-1|TRBV19
ASSIGGPSYNEQF
>TRBJ2-2|TRBV7-2
ASSWDTKDPRSAGELF
>TRBJ2-1|TRBV5-1
ASSVGLSYNEQF
>TRBJ1-1|TRBV2
ASSTRAGNTEAF
>TRBJ1-1|TRBV28
ASSLLRGSNTEAF
>TRBJ2-7|TRBV7-8
ASSLRGGSPYEQY
>TRBJ2-5|TRBV6-1
ASSLQGTQETQY
>TRBJ1-5|TRBV14
ASSHWATGSVRQPQH
>TRBJ2-7|TRBV18
ASSGGTGYEQY
>TRBJ2-5|TRBV7-2
ASSLKDRDEETQY
>TRBJ2-7|TRBV7-2
ASSLDGGQQY
>TRBJ2-7|TRBV5-4
ASSLDSSGPYEQY
>TRBJ2-7|TRBV5-5
ASSSLSQSTSYEQY
>TRBJ2-2|TRBV19
ASSIDLGGTGELF
>TRBJ2-6|TRBV19
ASSLGSGANVLT
>TRBJ2-3|TRBV5-1
ASSLGHYTDTQY
>TRBJ2-4|TRBV6-1
ASSEFPTNELQGAVAKNIQY
>TRBJ2-2|TRBV19
ASSASPTGELF
>TRBJ2-2|TRBV10-3
AISEHSRGGLDTGELF
>TRBJ2-1|TRBV7-3
ASSSIAGDYNEQF
>TRBJ2-7|TRBV18
ASSRGIPSYEQY
>TRBJ2-1|TRBV28
ASSLGRGTSLNEQF
>TRBJ2-1|TRBV18
ASTLYQSYNEQF
>TRBJ2-3|TRBV5-1
ASSFLGKTSTDTQY
>TRBJ2-5|TRBV27
ASSLFSGRGVWDQETQY
>TRBJ2-7|TRBV5-4
ASSLPGPSSYEQY
>TRBJ1-2|TRBV5-1
ASSSQWNYGYT
>TRBJ1-1|TRBV18
ASSPIAARDTEAF
>TRBJ2-7|TRBV2
ASRAEGTRDEQY
>TRBJ2-5|TRBV5-8
ASSFPTSGSERTQY
>TRBJ1-4|TRBV5-4
ASSLRWSSNEKLF
>TRBJ2-7|TRBV28
ASSQTSGDFSYEQY
>TRBJ2-7|TRBV29-1
SALTGGLGAGQY
>TRBJ2-7|TRBV5-6
ASSFGGTGDYEQY
>TRBJ2-5|TRBV7-2
ASSSQGREGETQY
>TRBJ2-7|TRBV27
ASSLGAFPYEQY
>TRBJ2-7|TRBV9
ASSPGTSPLHEQY
>TRBJ2-5|TRBV30
AYHRGRAETQY
>TRBJ1-5|TRBV7-2
ASSLWGGPQH
>TRBJ1-2|TRBV5-8
ASSLGETNYGYT
>TRBJ2-1|TRBV11-2
ASGPQLAGVVDEQF
>TRBJ2-2|TRBV5-8
ASSLGFFGNTGELF
>TRBJ2-4|TRBV29-1
SVELGNIQY
>TRBJ2-7|TRBV28
ASNEWTSGYSSYEQY
>TRBJ2-3|TRBV6-6
ASSLGLAPATDTQY
>TRBJ2-1|TRBV18
ASSPASGSRSYNEQF
>TRBJ1-2|TRBV19
ASRDSGDSDGYT
>TRBJ2-5|TRBV5-6
ASSFEREGRETQY
>TRBJ2-7|TRBV18
ASSPGSSASYEQY
>TRBJ2-3|TRBV7-9
ASSLGQGVTDTQY
>TRBJ2-3|TRBV7-2
ASSLTRPPTDTQY
>TRBJ2-1|TRBV7-2
ASSLAREKAVNEQF